What follows are 30 T cell receptor beta chains derived from one specimen sequenced in a study of blood T cell repertoires in COVID-19. Clones were sequenced by immunoSEQ multiplex PCR, and TCRdb holds only the in-frame ones, with some missing. Counted here are about 330,000 clones, about 90% occurring once; the ten biggest clones make up roughly 1%. Sequenced: PBMCs or T cells enriched from blood (not recorded which). These receptors all stem from a woman in her thirties who had recovered from COVID-19.

The chain is built from TRBV18 and TRBJ2-3; 8 bases line up with TRBD2. With 2 bases clipped from V and 2 bases from J, the junction kept 6 bases outside the gene matches. CDR3 length equals 16 residues. Germline CDR1 is KGHSH and CDR2 is LQKENI. The CDR3, as DNA: TGTGCCAGCTCACCATTGGGCGGGAGGTACACAGATACGCAGTATTTT. This sequence encodes CASSPLGGRYTDTQYF.

The chain couples TRBV9 to TRBJ1-2; no reliable D call. Germline lookup yields CDR1 SGDLS and CDR2 YYNGEE. The CDR3 loop spans 15 amino acids. V gave up 4 bases and J gave up 5 bases, with 18 bases separating them. For the CDR3, the DNA is TGTGCCAGCAGCCAGACTACGTCGTGGCCGTATGGCTACACCTTC. Translating it yields CASSQTTSWPYGYTF.

The V and J genes are TRBV9 and TRBJ1-6, with D possibly TRBD1 on 5 matching bases. The CDR3 has 17 residues. V lost 3 bases to trimming and J lost 8 bases, with 21 bases between them. Germline V gene data show CDR1 as SGDLS and CDR2 as YYNGEE. CDR3 DNA sequence: TGTGCCAGCAGCGGTATAGTGTTAGGGGCTCCCGATTCACCCCTCCACTTT. As protein: CASSGIVLGAPDSPLHF.

The J gene is TRBJ1-1, the V gene TRBV2; 7 nucleotides agree with TRBD1. After removal of 4 bases from V and 0 bases from J, the junction contained 5 bases not matched to a gene. The CDR3 totals 15 residues. In germline, CDR1 is SNHLY, CDR2 FYNNEI. CDR3 protein: CASSGQTGLNTEAFF. The CDR3 coding sequence is TGTGCCAGCAGTGGTCAGACAGGGTTGAACACTGAAGCTTTCTTT.

This rearrangement joins TRBV10-2 to TRBJ2-7, with TRBD1 identical over 10 bases. The CDR3 has 15 residues. V lost 8 bases and J lost 2; bases outside the gene matches: 9. The germline V gene has CDR1 WSHSY and CDR2 SAAADI. CDR3 amino acids: CASDPGTGETYEQYF. The CDR3 DNA sequence: TGCGCCAGCGACCCCGGGACAGGGGAAACCTACGAGCAGTACTTC.

The rearrangement uses TRBV11-2 and TRBJ1-3; D gene unclear. Germline assignment: CDR1 SGHAT and CDR2 FQNNGV. This CDR3 is built from 16 residues. V was shortened by 1 base and J by 0 bases, with 10 bases between the two germline ends. The CDR3 nucleotides read TGTGCCAGCAGCTTAGGGAACCCAGGCTCTGGAAACACCATATATTTT. Translation gives CASSLGNPGSGNTIYF.

This clone was seen once. The chain combines TRBV5-6 with TRBJ1-4, with 9 bases matching TRBD1. V lost 4 bases, J lost 6 bases, and 4 bases stayed unmatched. The CDR3 loop spans 14 amino acids. Germline CDR1 reads SGHDT; CDR2 reads YYEEEE. As DNA, the CDR3 is TGTGCCAGCAGCGCGGACAGGGGATATGAAAAACTGTTTTTT. This encodes CASSADRGYEKLFF. The full variable domain, completed using reference TRBV5-6 and TRBJ1-4, is DAGVTQSPTHLIKTRGQQVTLRCSPKSGHDTVSWYQQALGQGPQFIFQYYEEEERQRGNFPDRFSGHQFPNYSSELNVNALLLGDSALYLCASSADRGYEKLFFGSGTQLSVL.

J is TRBJ1-4 and V is TRBV15; 9 bases line up with TRBD1. Germline trimming cut 2 bases from V and 4 bases from J; bases unmatched to any gene: 8. The CDR3 consists of 17 residues. The V gene's germline CDR1 is LNHNV and CDR2 YYDKDF (reference sequence). This CDR3 is CATSRSRTGELNEKLFF. CDR3 coding DNA: TGTGCCACCAGCAGATCCCGGACAGGGGAACTTAATGAAAAACTGTTTTTT.

The gene calls are TRBV7-9 and TRBJ1-3, with D possibly being TRBD1 (5 bases). This CDR3 spans 16 amino acids. With 4 bases removed from V and 0 bases from J, the gap between germline ends came to 13 bases. CDR1 is SEHNR, CDR2 FQNEAQ, per germline (reference sequence). CDR3 in DNA: TGTGCCAGCAGCTCAAACAGGTTCCGCTCTGGAAACACCATATATTTT. It is translated as CASSSNRFRSGNTIYF.

In regard to this clone: This may arise from a read error, as a much more abundant clone is one base away. This chain's CDR3 is CASSRVGNQPQHF. The CDR3, as DNA: TGTGCCAGCAGCCGGGTGGGCAATCAGCCCCAGCATTTT. The chain recombines TRBV6-5 with TRBJ1-5; no definite D call. Trimming took 6 bases from V and 2 from J, leaving 8 bases between them. Germline CDR1 reads MNHEY; CDR2 reads SVGAGI. There are 13 residues in the CDR3.

The chain links TRBV7-9 to TRBJ2-5, with TRBD1 matching 7 bases. This CDR3 contains 13 residues. J lost 4 bases, V lost 6 bases, and 5 bases had no gene match. The V gene's germline CDR1 is SEHNR and CDR2 FQNEAQ (reference sequence). CDR3 sequence: CASSPTGVETQYF. The CDR3 nucleotides are TGTGCCAGCAGTCCAACAGGGGTAGAGACCCAGTACTTC.

This chain uses TRBV5-1 with TRBJ1-6, with 10 bases lining up with TRBD1. This CDR3 spans 18 amino acids. Losses at the gene ends were 0 bases for V and 3 bases for J; bases not matched to a gene: 6. Germline CDR1 SGHRS, CDR2 YFSETQ. The CDR3 bases are TGCGCCAGCAGCTTGGTGGGGACAGGGGTTGACTATAATTCACCCCTCCACTTT. It codes for CASSLVGTGVDYNSPLHF.

The chain links TRBV28 to TRBJ1-1; TRBD1 matches 8 bases. The CDR3 extends over 15 amino acids. Trimming removed 6 bases from V and 3 bases from J; junction bases left unmatched: 9. The germline gives CDR1 MDHEN, CDR2 SYDVKM. DNA for the CDR3: TGTGCCAGCAGGCAGGGGGCGTCGGTGTACACTGAAGCTTTCTTT. It specifies CASRQGASVYTEAFF.

This chain links TRBV11-2 with TRBJ1-2; unclear D gene. Germline CDR1 SGHAT, CDR2 FQNNGV. Trimming stripped 1 base from V and 4 bases from J, with 13 bases between. This CDR3 contains 15 residues. CDR3 sequence (DNA): TGTGCCAGCAGCTTAGGCCCCGGTTTCGGCTATGGCTACACCTTC. This gives the protein CASSLGPGFGYGYTF.

The chain joins TRBV6-5 to TRBJ2-7; a possible D gene is TRBD2 (6 bases). CDR3 size: 13 residues. Trimming removed 6 bases at V and 2 bases at J, with 11 bases between. The germline gives CDR1 MNHEY, CDR2 SVGAGI. This chain's CDR3 is CASSYWGAYEQYF. CDR3 coding DNA: TGTGCCAGCAGCTATTGGGGGGCCTACGAGCAGTACTTC.

V is TRBV28 and J is TRBJ2-3; the match to TRBD2 covers 13 bases. The CDR3 is made up of 22 amino acids. Losses at the gene ends were 7 bases for V and 2 bases for J; bases not matched to a gene: 24. The germline V gene has CDR1 MDHEN and CDR2 SYDVKM. The CDR3: CASTPFMVRLAGGSLNTDTQYF. In DNA form, the CDR3 reads TGTGCCAGCACCCCTTTTATGGTTAGACTAGCGGGGGGCAGTTTAAACACAGATACGCAGTATTTT.

The rearrangement links TRBV6-5 to TRBJ1-2; D not certain. The CDR3 totals 11 residues. Germline V gene data show CDR1 as MNHEY and CDR2 as SVGAGI. V was clipped by 8 bases and J by 5 bases, with 9 bases between them. The CDR3 region has the DNA TGTGCCAGCGGACTTGCATATGGCTACACCTTC. Translated, it gives CASGLAYGYTF.

On this clone: Within the sample, other DNA sequences also encode this same CDR3. This chain uses TRBV5-5 with TRBJ1-5; a possible D gene is TRBD1 (5 bases). CDR1 SGHKS and CDR2 YYEKEE come from the germline V gene (reference sequence). The CDR3 spans 14 residues. The V end was cut by 1 base, the J end by 0 bases, with 5 bases between. The CDR3: CASSLRGSNQPQHF. The DNA for the CDR3 is TGTGCCAGCAGCTTGAGGGGTAGCAATCAGCCCCAGCATTTT.

The V and J genes are TRBV19 and TRBJ1-2; D gene ambiguous. The V gene lost 5 bases and the J gene lost 3 bases, with 16 bases spanning the gap. CDR1 is LNHDA, CDR2 SQIVND, per germline (reference sequence). CDR3 length: 15 residues. CDR3: CASSSLSGFYYGYTF. CDR3 DNA: TGTGCCAGTAGTTCTCTCTCGGGGTTTTACTATGGCTACACCTTC.

The chain is built from TRBV7-9 and TRBJ2-7, with D perhaps TRBD2 (5 bases). Trimming cost V 4 bases and J 2 bases, with 12 bases left between them. CDR3 length: 14 residues. Germline V CDR1 and CDR2: SEHNR, FQNEAQ (reference sequence). The CDR3 nucleotides read TGTGCCAGCAGCTCACTACTGCGGGCCTACGAGCAGTACTTC. It codes for CASSSLLRAYEQYF.

This sequence joins TRBV18 and TRBJ2-7; a possible D gene is TRBD1 (6 bases). The V gene's germline CDR1 is KGHSH and CDR2 LQKENI. Between the trimmed V and J ends, which lost 6 bases and 0 bases, there was a span of 9 bases. The CDR3 covers 13 residues. The CDR3 loop reads CASSQGSSYEQYF. CDR3 bases: TGTGCCAGCTCGCAGGGGAGCTCCTACGAGCAGTACTTC.

The gene calls are TRBV27 and TRBJ1-4, with TRBD1 matching 9 bases. Per the germline V gene, CDR1 is MNHEY and CDR2 is SMNVEV (reference sequence). The CDR3 has 14 amino acids. The V gene end was trimmed by 8 bases and the J gene end by 4 bases; junction bases not matched to a gene: 5. CDR3: CASRKTGGNEKLFF. The CDR3 coding sequence is TGTGCCAGCCGGAAGACAGGGGGTAATGAAAAACTGTTTTTT.

The V gene is TRBV9, the J gene TRBJ1-3, with D possibly matching TRBD1 (6 bases). From germline, CDR1 is SGDLS and CDR2 YYNGEE. V was cut by 4 bases and J by 0 bases, with 20 bases left in between. This CDR3 contains 18 residues. The CDR3 reads CASSPQPPTGFSGNTIYF. CDR3 bases: TGTGCCAGCAGCCCACAACCCCCGACAGGCTTCTCTGGAAACACCATATATTTT.

Of note for this clone: The sample carries other DNA sequences with the same CDR3. This chain joins TRBV19 and TRBJ1-2, with 10 positions matching TRBD1. Germline V lookup: CDR1 LNHDA, CDR2 SQIVND (reference sequence). Unmatched junction bases numbered 1, after V lost 3 bases and J lost 6 bases. This CDR3 has 13 residues. The CDR3 DNA sequence: TGTGCCAGTAGTATTGGACAGGGGGATGGCTACACCTTC. Encoded protein: CASSIGQGDGYTF.

This clone appeared a few times. This sample also contains other DNA sequences that code for the same CDR3. The chain employs TRBV29-1 and TRBJ1-3, with no clear D. The CDR3 spans 13 residues. V lost 4 bases, J lost 0 bases, and 7 bases lay in between. Germline loops: CDR1 SQVTM, CDR2 ANQGSEA. CDR3 sequence: CSVVTSSGNTIYF. CDR3 sequence (DNA): TGCAGCGTTGTGACAAGCTCTGGAAACACCATATATTTT.

The V gene is TRBV18, the J gene TRBJ1-1, with D unclear. V was cut by 3 bases and J by 0 bases, with 20 bases left in between. Germline V gene lookup returns CDR1 KGHSH and CDR2 LQKENI. The CDR3 has 18 residues. In nucleotides, the CDR3 is TGTGCCAGCTCACCTTCGTACTCTCCATCTCCCATGAACACTGAAGCTTTCTTT. Translating it yields CASSPSYSPSPMNTEAFF.

The rearrangement uses TRBV6-5 and TRBJ1-5; TRBD1 matches at 8 bases. This CDR3 spans 15 amino acids. Germline V gene data show CDR1 as MNHEY and CDR2 as SVGAGI. V lost 0 bases, J lost 6 bases, and 4 bases stayed unmatched. The CDR3 loop reads CASSYSARGRQPQHF. The CDR3 DNA reads as TGTGCCAGCAGTTACTCCGCCAGGGGGCGTCAGCCCCAGCATTTT.

The V and J genes are TRBV7-6 and TRBJ2-7, with D possibly being TRBD2 (7 bases). Germline V gives CDR1 SGHVS, CDR2 FNYEAQ. Trimming pared 1 base from V and 5 bases from J, leaving 18 bases between. The CDR3 is 16 amino acids. The CDR3 is CASSLVVGGAENEQYF. The CDR3 DNA reads TGTGCCAGCAGCTTAGTGGTTGGGGGGGCAGAGAACGAGCAGTACTTC.

V is TRBV5-8 and J is TRBJ2-7, with 9 bases lining up with TRBD2. The CDR3 consists of 15 residues. Per germline, CDR1 SGHTS and CDR2 YDEGEE. V gave up 2 bases and J gave up 0 bases; unmatched junction bases: 3. Here the CDR3 DNA reads TGTGCCAGCAGCTTTAGCGGGGGCTACTCCTACGAGCAGTACTTC. This sequence encodes CASSFSGGYSYEQYF.

This clone was observed a single time. The rearrangement uses TRBV18 and TRBJ1-1, with TRBD1 matching 7 bases. Trimming at V came to 5 bases and at J to 4 bases, leaving 10 bases not matched to a gene. CDR1 KGHSH and CDR2 LQKENI come from the germline V gene. The CDR3 has 15 residues. The CDR3 here is CASSSSPGQPTEAFF. In DNA, the CDR3 is TGTGCCAGCTCATCCTCGCCGGGACAGCCCACTGAAGCTTTCTTT. Looking up the rest from reference TRBV18 and TRBJ1-1 gives the full variable domain: NAGVMQNPRHLVRRRGQEARLRCSPMKGHSHVYWYRQLPEEGLKFMVYLQKENIIDESGMPKERFSAEFPKEGPSILRIQQVVRGDSAAYFCASSSSPGQPTEAFFGQGTRLTVV.